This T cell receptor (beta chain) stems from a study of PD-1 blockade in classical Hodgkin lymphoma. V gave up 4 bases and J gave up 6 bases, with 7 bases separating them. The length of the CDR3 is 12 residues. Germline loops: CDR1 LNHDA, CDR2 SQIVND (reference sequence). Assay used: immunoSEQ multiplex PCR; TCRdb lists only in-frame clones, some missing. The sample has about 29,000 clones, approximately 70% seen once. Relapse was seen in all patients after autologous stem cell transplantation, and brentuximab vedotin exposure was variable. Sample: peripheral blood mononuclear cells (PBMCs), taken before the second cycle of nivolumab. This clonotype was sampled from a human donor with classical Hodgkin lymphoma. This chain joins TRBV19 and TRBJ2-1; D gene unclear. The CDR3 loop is CASSRQSNEQFF. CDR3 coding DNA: TGTGCCAGTAGTAGGCAATCCAATGAGCAGTTCTTC.